Listed below are T cell receptor beta chains from one sample, sequenced in a study of Graves' ophthalmopathy and Graves' hyperthyroidism. MiXCR, applied by TCRdb to the multiplex PCR reads, yields one record per CDR3 protein. The sample shows 650,000 to 800,000 distinct CDR3 sequences, roughly two fifths of them seen only once. Material: peripheral blood. These receptors were taken from an adult man with Graves' ophthalmopathy. Both conserved end residues are part of each CDR3. Fields, in order: clone size, V gene, D gene, J gene, CDR3 DNA, CDR3 protein. The D gene is left open where the match is weak. Rows give clone size only sometimes, using once, few, many, or a class for an expanded clone.

size: many
V: TRBV12-3/TRBV12-4
D: .
J: TRBJ1-6
DNA: TGTGCCAGCAGTTTTGGCCGAGCCAATTCACCCCTCCACTTT
CDR3: CASSFGRANSPLHF

size: many
V: TRBV19
D: .
J: TRBJ1-6
DNA: TGTGCCAGTTCTTTTAGTGTTGGTGGTTCACCCCTCCACTTT
CDR3: CASSFSVGGSPLHF

size: .
V: TRBV7-9
D: .
J: TRBJ2-7
DNA: TGTGCCAGCAGGCCGCCTTCCGAGCAGTACTTC
CDR3: CASRPPSEQYF

size: few
V: TRBV10-3
D: .
J: TRBJ2-5
DNA: TGTGCCATCAGTGGCCTAGAGGGCGAGACCCAGTACTTC
CDR3: CAISGLEGETQYF

size: few
V: TRBV6-1
D: TRBD1
J: TRBJ1-2
DNA: TGTGCCAGCAGTAAACGACCGGGACAGGGGGCCTATGGCTACACCTTC
CDR3: CASSKRPGQGAYGYTF

size: many
V: TRBV29-1
D: TRBD1
J: TRBJ1-2
DNA: TGCAGCGTTGACAGGGGGACATTCGGCTACACCTTC
CDR3: CSVDRGTFGYTF

size: .
V: TRBV4-2
D: .
J: TRBJ1-4
DNA: TGTGCCAGCAGTGACCGGGGGCTTTGGGAAAAACTGTTTTTT
CDR3: CASSDRGLWEKLFF

size: many
V: TRBV9
D: TRBD1
J: TRBJ1-5
DNA: TGTGCCAGCAGCGCGGACCCCGGGACAGGGGGCTTCAATCAGCCCCAGCATTTT
CDR3: CASSADPGTGGFNQPQHF

size: few
V: TRBV19
D: TRBD1
J: TRBJ2-5
DNA: TGTGCCAGTAGGGGGACAGGAACCGATGAAGAGACCCAGTACTTC
CDR3: CASRGTGTDEETQYF

size: .
V: TRBV5-5
D: .
J: TRBJ2-7
DNA: TGTACCAGCAGTTCGGCAGGGTCCTACGAGCAGTACTTC
CDR3: CTSSSAGSYEQYF

size: .
V: TRBV29-1
D: .
J: TRBJ2-7
DNA: TGCAGCCGGAGCGGCCGGGACACCTCCTACGAGCAGTACTTC
CDR3: CSRSGRDTSYEQYF

size: .
V: TRBV7-9
D: .
J: TRBJ1-4
DNA: TGTGCCAGCAGCTTACAGGCCTCAACTAATGAAAAACTGTTTTTT
CDR3: CASSLQASTNEKLFF

size: many
V: TRBV13
D: .
J: TRBJ2-6
DNA: TGTGCCAGCAGCTTAGGGTCGGGGGCCAACGTCCTGACTTTC
CDR3: CASSLGSGANVLTF

size: .
V: TRBV2
D: TRBD1
J: TRBJ1-2
DNA: TGTGCCAGCAGACCCACCGGGACAGGGGCGGATGGCTACACCTTC
CDR3: CASRPTGTGADGYTF

size: .
V: TRBV20-1
D: TRBD1
J: TRBJ1-5
DNA: TGCAGTGCTCCCGGGACAGGGGAGCCCCAGCATTTT
CDR3: CSAPGTGEPQHF

size: few
V: TRBV13
D: TRBD1
J: TRBJ1-3
DNA: TGTGCCAGCAGTTTTCAGGGGGCTTATGGAAACACCATATATTTT
CDR3: CASSFQGAYGNTIYF

size: many
V: TRBV2
D: TRBD1
J: TRBJ2-2
DNA: TGTGCCAGCATCAAGGACAGGGGGATGGCCGGGGAGCTGTTTTTT
CDR3: CASIKDRGMAGELFF

size: .
V: TRBV24-1
D: TRBD2
J: TRBJ2-3
DNA: TGTGCCACCAGTGACCCGGGGGGAACAGATACGCAGTATTTT
CDR3: CATSDPGGTDTQYF

size: .
V: TRBV12-3/TRBV12-4
D: TRBD1
J: TRBJ2-5
DNA: TGTGCCAGCAGTTTAGGACAGGGTGCCCAGTACTTC
CDR3: CASSLGQGAQYF

size: .
V: TRBV25-1
D: TRBD1
J: TRBJ1-6
DNA: TGTGCCAGCAGCCAAACCTTCGGGACAGGGACGTCACCCCTCCACTTT
CDR3: CASSQTFGTGTSPLHF

size: many
V: TRBV13
D: .
J: TRBJ2-2
DNA: TGTGCCAGCGGAGCGGGCACCGGGGAGCTGTTTTTT
CDR3: CASGAGTGELFF

size: many
V: TRBV6-1
D: .
J: TRBJ1-2
DNA: TGTGCCAGCAGTGACAGCCCCCCGCATGGCTACACCTTC
CDR3: CASSDSPPHGYTF

size: .
V: TRBV19
D: .
J: TRBJ1-2
DNA: TGTGCCAGTAGTATAACATCGGGCCCGGCTAGAGGCCACACCTTC
CDR3: CASSITSGPARGHTF

size: .
V: TRBV29-1
D: .
J: TRBJ2-7
DNA: TGCAGCAGTGAAGGCAGGGGTTTCGACGAGCAGTACTTC
CDR3: CSSEGRGFDEQYF

size: many
V: TRBV12-3/TRBV12-4
D: TRBD1
J: TRBJ2-2
DNA: TGTGCCAGCAGTGAAGGGACAGGGACCGGGGAGCTGTTTTTT
CDR3: CASSEGTGTGELFF

size: many
V: TRBV10-3
D: TRBD1
J: TRBJ2-7
DNA: TGTGCCACCCAGGGACAGGGAATTACTGGCGGGCAGTACTTC
CDR3: CATQGQGITGGQYF

size: few
V: TRBV24-1
D: TRBD1
J: TRBJ2-7
DNA: TGTGCCACCAGTGATTCGCAAGGACAGGGTACCTACGAGCAGTACTTC
CDR3: CATSDSQGQGTYEQYF

size: .
V: TRBV2
D: TRBD1
J: TRBJ1-5
DNA: TGCGCCAGCAGCCAAGACCCTCCACCGGTCGGGGACAGGGGTAGCAATCAGCCCCAGCATTTT
CDR3: CASSQDPPPVGDRGSNQPQHF

size: many
V: TRBV6-6
D: TRBD1
J: TRBJ1-2
DNA: TGTGCCAGCAGTTACTCGATGGGACAGGAGGGCTACACCTTC
CDR3: CASSYSMGQEGYTF

size: .
V: TRBV15
D: .
J: TRBJ2-7
DNA: TGTGCCACCAGCAGCTTGGCAGGGGCTCTCCACGAGCAGTACTTC
CDR3: CATSSLAGALHEQYF

size: many
V: TRBV2
D: .
J: TRBJ1-1
DNA: TGTGCCAGCAGTGAACACCTCTGGACCACTGAAGCTTTCTTT
CDR3: CASSEHLWTTEAFF

size: .
V: TRBV11-1
D: .
J: TRBJ1-2
DNA: TGTGCCAAAAACCCCGTGGTAGATCAGGGATTTGATGGCTACACCTTC
CDR3: CAKNPVVDQGFDGYTF

size: once
V: TRBV20-1
D: .
J: TRBJ2-2
DNA: TGCAGTGCTAGCTCCACACTGGGCGAGCTGTTTTTT
CDR3: CSASSTLGELFF

size: many
V: TRBV20-1
D: .
J: TRBJ1-2
DNA: TGCAGTGCTAGAGATCACCGGGACCACTTTGGCTACACCTTC
CDR3: CSARDHRDHFGYTF

size: once
V: TRBV25-1
D: .
J: TRBJ1-2
DNA: TGTGCCAGCACGAAGGTTGGCTACACCTTC
CDR3: CASTKVGYTF

size: few
V: TRBV6-1
D: .
J: TRBJ1-5
DNA: TGTGCCAGCATACTGGGGTACAATCAGCCCCAGCATTTT
CDR3: CASILGYNQPQHF

size: .
V: TRBV4-2
D: .
J: TRBJ1-1
DNA: TGTGCCAGCAGCCAAGGGTACACGAACACTGAAGCTTTCTTT
CDR3: CASSQGYTNTEAFF

size: many
V: TRBV19
D: .
J: TRBJ1-1
DNA: TGTGCCAGTAGGAACCCAAGGTTCGAAGCTTTCTTT
CDR3: CASRNPRFEAFF

size: .
V: TRBV7-2
D: .
J: TRBJ2-5
DNA: TGTGCCAGCAGACCTCCCCAGTACTTC
CDR3: CASRPPQYF

size: .
V: TRBV5-1
D: .
J: TRBJ2-7
DNA: TGCGCCAGCAGCTTGGAAGGCGGTGCACTCTACGAGCAGTACTTC
CDR3: CASSLEGGALYEQYF

size: .
V: TRBV20-1
D: .
J: TRBJ1-5
DNA: TGCAGTGCTCTCCGAGGGTGGGGGTACAATCAGCCCCAGCATTTT
CDR3: CSALRGWGYNQPQHF

size: .
V: TRBV7-9
D: .
J: TRBJ2-2
DNA: TGTGCCAGCAGCTTACGGACAGCGGGGAACACCGGGGAGCTGTTTTTT
CDR3: CASSLRTAGNTGELFF

size: .
V: TRBV27
D: .
J: TRBJ2-7
DNA: TGTGCCAGCAGTTTGATAGGGGACGAGCAGTACTTC
CDR3: CASSLIGDEQYF

size: many
V: TRBV2
D: .
J: TRBJ1-2
DNA: TGTGCCAGCATCACAGGGAGGGCCTATGGCTACACCTTC
CDR3: CASITGRAYGYTF

size: few
V: TRBV12-3/TRBV12-4
D: .
J: TRBJ1-5
DNA: TGTGCCAGCAGCTATAGAGGGGGATTGCAGCCCCAGCATTTT
CDR3: CASSYRGGLQPQHF

size: .
V: TRBV29-1
D: TRBD1
J: TRBJ2-6
DNA: TGCAGCGTTAGGGGGACAGGGTTTTCGTCTGGGGCCAACGTCCTGACTTTC
CDR3: CSVRGTGFSSGANVLTF

size: .
V: TRBV2
D: TRBD1
J: TRBJ1-2
DNA: TGTGCCAGCAGTTTAGCGGGACAGGGGTTTCTTGGCTACACCTTC
CDR3: CASSLAGQGFLGYTF

size: .
V: TRBV25-1
D: TRBD1
J: TRBJ1-4
DNA: TGTGCCAGCGTTGAAGATACCCGGGACAGGGGAGAAAAACTGTTTTTT
CDR3: CASVEDTRDRGEKLFF

size: few
V: TRBV20-1
D: .
J: TRBJ1-5
DNA: TGCAGTGCTAGCAGGGCCAATCAGCCCCAGCATTTT
CDR3: CSASRANQPQHF

size: .
V: TRBV10-3
D: TRBD1
J: TRBJ2-7
DNA: TGTGCCATCAGTGAGTCGGGGACAGGGGGATCCTACGAGCAGTACTTC
CDR3: CAISESGTGGSYEQYF

size: .
V: TRBV14
D: .
J: TRBJ1-6
DNA: TGTGCCAGCAGCCGGTTACAGGGTACCCTCCACTTT
CDR3: CASSRLQGTLHF

size: .
V: TRBV7-9
D: .
J: TRBJ2-3
DNA: TGTGCCAGCAGCTTAGGGTCCCCAGGGACAGATACGCAGTATTTT
CDR3: CASSLGSPGTDTQYF

size: .
V: TRBV25-1
D: TRBD2
J: TRBJ2-7
DNA: TGTGCCAGCAGTGAGGGGGGGGACTCCTACGAGCAGTACTTC
CDR3: CASSEGGDSYEQYF

size: many
V: TRBV2
D: .
J: TRBJ2-5
DNA: TGTGCCAGCAGTCCTGGACTGTCCCAAGAGACCCAGTACTTC
CDR3: CASSPGLSQETQYF

size: many
V: TRBV7-8
D: .
J: TRBJ1-2
DNA: TGTGCCAGCAGCCCCACCGGGTCCAGCTATGGCTACACCTTC
CDR3: CASSPTGSSYGYTF

size: .
V: TRBV29-1
D: TRBD1
J: TRBJ2-3
DNA: TGCAGCGCCGGGACAGGGACGGGCACAGATACGCAGTATTTT
CDR3: CSAGTGTGTDTQYF

size: .
V: TRBV10-3
D: .
J: TRBJ1-6
DNA: TGTGCCATCAGTGGCGATAATTCACCCCTCCACTTT
CDR3: CAISGDNSPLHF

size: many
V: TRBV24-1
D: .
J: TRBJ1-2
DNA: TGTGCCACCAGTGACCCCACTACAGGGAATGGCTACACCTTC
CDR3: CATSDPTTGNGYTF